This entry lists 19 T cell receptor beta chains sequenced from one sample in a study of blood T cell repertoires in COVID-19. The table came from immunoSEQ multiplex PCR; TCRdb's copy has only in-frame clones and leaves some out. The top ten clones hold 0.95% to 1.5% of a sample with 150,000 or so clones, approximately 90% of them seen once. The sample comprised PBMCs or T cells enriched from blood (not recorded which). The receptors shown here come from a woman aged 25-40 years with acute COVID-19.

This clone has a handful of counts. This chain uses TRBV11-2 with TRBJ2-1, with D unresolved. V was clipped by 0 bases and J by 0 bases, with 6 bases between them. The CDR3 contains 15 residues. Germline V gives CDR1 SGHAT, CDR2 FQNNGV. CDR3: CASSLEAGSYNEQFF. In DNA, the CDR3 is TGTGCCAGCAGCTTAGAGGCTGGCTCCTACAATGAGCAGTTCTTC.

V gene TRBV6-5 combines with J gene TRBJ1-6; perhaps TRBD1 as D (6 bases). Germline values: CDR1 MNHEY, CDR2 SVGAGI. The CDR3 spans 16 residues. V lost 0 bases to trimming and J lost 10 bases, with 16 bases between them. CDR3 coding DNA: TGTGCCAGCAGTTACTCCAGCCAGGGGTTTGGATCACCCCTCCACTTT. It yields the protein CASSYSSQGFGSPLHF.

This clone was seen just once. The chain carries TRBV5-4 and TRBJ1-1; 7 nucleotides align to TRBD1. Trimming took 0 bases from V and 4 from J; bases not matched to a gene: 6. The CDR3 runs 15 residues. The germline V gene encodes CDR1 SGHNT and CDR2 YYREEE (reference sequence). CDR3 sequence reads: CASSLADRVTTEAFF. CDR3 in DNA: TGTGCCAGCAGCTTGGCCGACAGGGTAACCACTGAAGCTTTCTTT.

This clone was observed a single time. V is TRBV13 and J is TRBJ1-5; weak D call: TRBD1 (5 bases). Germline V lookup: CDR1 PRHDT, CDR2 FYEKMQ (reference sequence). The CDR3 totals 13 residues. The V end was cut by 5 bases, the J end by 10 bases, with 15 bases between. The CDR3: CASSKGAGTPQHF. The CDR3, as DNA: TGTGCCAGCAGCAAAGGGGCAGGAACACCCCAGCATTTT.

The genes are TRBV19 and TRBJ2-1; no definite D call. The ends were cut back, 5 bases at V and 0 bases at J, with 11 bases in the middle. CDR3 length: 15 residues. Per the germline V gene, CDR1 is LNHDA and CDR2 is SQIVND (reference sequence). The CDR3 coding sequence is TGTGCCAGTAGTTTTAGCCAGAGCTCCTACAATGAGCAGTTCTTC. Its translation: CASSFSQSSYNEQFF.

There are a few counts of this clone. V gene TRBV6-2 or TRBV6-3 combines with J gene TRBJ2-2; 9 positions match TRBD2. The CDR3 has 19 amino acids. J lost 6 bases, V lost 0 bases, and 14 bases had no gene match. CDR1 and CDR2 (germline): MNHEY, SVGEGT. The CDR3 spells CASSYSIVGSLAGPGELFF. The CDR3 DNA follows: TGTGCCAGCAGTTACTCGATAGTAGGGTCCCTAGCGGGACCCGGGGAGCTGTTTTTT.

This clone was observed a few times. CDR3 sequence: CASSPGDRVMDQPQHF. The CDR3 nucleotides are TGTGCCAGCTCACCTGGGGACAGGGTTATGGATCAGCCCCAGCATTTT. The chain has TRBV18 and TRBJ1-5; the match to TRBD1 covers 9 bases. V shed 3 bases, J shed 5 bases, and the junction held 8 bases outside the gene matches. There are 16 residues in the CDR3. The V gene's germline CDR1 is KGHSH and CDR2 LQKENI.

The chain has TRBV7-8 and TRBJ1-1, with 8 bases aligning to TRBD1. Germline CDR1 reads SGHVS; CDR2 reads FQNEAQ. With V trimmed by 3 bases and J by 4 bases, 7 bases remained unmatched. The CDR3 sequence is 15 residues long. The CDR3 loop is CASSFRTGSATEAFF. The CDR3 DNA follows: TGTGCCAGCAGCTTCCGGACAGGGTCGGCCACTGAAGCTTTCTTT.

This sequence joins TRBV13 and TRBJ1-2; 9 nucleotides align to TRBD1. The ends lost 3 bases at V and 0 bases at J; junction bases unmatched: 5. The germline V gene has CDR1 PRHDT and CDR2 FYEKMQ (reference sequence). The CDR3 contains 16 residues. The CDR3 here is CASSFNRGQANYGYTF. The CDR3 region has the DNA TGTGCCAGCAGCTTTAACAGGGGGCAGGCTAACTATGGCTACACCTTC.

V and J are TRBV27 and TRBJ1-2; 7 bases match TRBD1. J was trimmed by 7 bases and V by 6 bases; bases with no gene match: 14. The CDR3 loop spans 15 amino acids. Looked up from germline, CDR1 is MNHEY and CDR2 is SMNVEV (reference sequence). The CDR3 DNA reads TGTGCCAGCAGCGTTTATGGGACAGTAGTAGGTGGCTACACCTTC. Translating it yields CASSVYGTVVGGYTF.

The V and J genes are TRBV7-9 and TRBJ1-5, with D unresolved. The V end was cut by 5 bases, the J end by 0 bases, with 14 bases between. This CDR3 contains 16 residues. The germline V gene has CDR1 SEHNR and CDR2 FQNEAQ (reference sequence). This chain's CDR3 is CASSPAPGNSNQPQHF. The CDR3 nucleotides are TGTGCCAGCAGCCCCGCCCCGGGAAATAGCAATCAGCCCCAGCATTTT.

V is TRBV19 and J is TRBJ1-2, with D unclear. Looked up from germline, CDR1 is LNHDA and CDR2 is SQIVND (reference sequence). With 11 bases removed from V and 2 bases from J, the gap between germline ends came to 12 bases. The CDR3 is 12 residues long. CDR3 nucleotide sequence: TGTGCCGGACTGCGGGAGAACTATGGCTACACCTTC. Encoded protein: CAGLRENYGYTF.

The V call is TRBV19, the J call TRBJ1-1; 7 nucleotides line up with TRBD1. Germline trimming cut 2 bases from V and 1 base from J; bases unmatched to any gene: 4. Per germline, CDR1 LNHDA and CDR2 SQIVND (reference sequence). The CDR3 consists of 15 residues. CDR3 sequence reads: CASSIQDRENTEAFF. CDR3 DNA: TGTGCCAGTAGTATACAAGACAGGGAGAACACTGAAGCTTTCTTT.

V is TRBV19 and J is TRBJ2-2; possible D gene TRBD1, 5 bases. Germline CDR1 LNHDA, CDR2 SQIVND (reference sequence). CDR3 length equals 17 residues. V lost 3 bases, J lost 6 bases, and 20 bases lay in between. Here the CDR3 reads CASSMVPSSVGAGELFF. In nucleotides, the CDR3 is TGTGCCAGTAGTATGGTTCCGTCAAGCGTAGGGGCCGGGGAGCTGTTTTTT. Variable domain in full (rest from reference TRBV19 and TRBJ2-2): DGGITQSPKYLFRKEGQNVTLSCEQNLNHDAMYWYRQDPGQGLRLIYYSQIVNDFQKGDIAEGYSVSREKKESFPLTVTSAQKNPTAFYLCASSMVPSSVGAGELFFGEGSRLTVL.

In this sample, this clone turned up a few times. This same CDR3 is encoded by further DNA sequences in the sample. The chain couples TRBV9 to TRBJ2-1, with 9 bases that match TRBD2. The CDR3 spans 14 residues. The J segment lost 8 bases and the V segment lost 2 bases, leaving 5 bases of the junction unmatched. From germline, CDR1 is SGDLS and CDR2 YYNGEE. The CDR3 DNA reads TGTGCCAGCAGCGTTAGCGGGAGAGCGGATGAGCAGTTCTTC. Translating it yields CASSVSGRADEQFF. Full variable domain (remainder filled in from reference TRBV9 and TRBJ2-1): DSGVTQTPKHLITATGQRVTLRCSPRSGDLSVYWYQQSLDQGLQFLIQYYNGEERAKGNILERFSAQQFPDLHSELNLSSLELGDSALYFCASSVSGRADEQFFGPGTRLTVL.

V and J are TRBV20-1 and TRBJ2-3; the D is unclear. Per the germline V gene, CDR1 is DFQATT and CDR2 is SNEGSKA (reference sequence). The CDR3 consists of 11 residues. Trimming pared 7 bases from V and 2 bases from J, leaving 7 bases between. CDR3 protein: CSGSATDTQYF. The CDR3 DNA is TGCAGTGGGAGCGCCACAGATACGCAGTATTTT.

V usage is TRBV30 and J usage is TRBJ1-6, with a tentative D call TRBD1 (6 bases). This CDR3 contains 17 residues. Germline CDR1 reads GTSNPN; CDR2 reads SVGIG (reference sequence). V was trimmed by 0 bases and J by 0 bases, leaving 12 bases between them. CDR3 coding DNA: TGTGCCTGGAGTGTAGACAGGAGCAGCTCCTATAATTCACCCCTCCACTTT. This sequence encodes CAWSVDRSSSYNSPLHF.

V gene TRBV10-2 combines with J gene TRBJ1-5, with 8 bases matching TRBD1. The CDR3 spans 14 residues. The ends lost 6 bases at V and 4 bases at J; junction bases unmatched: 5. CDR1 and CDR2 (germline): WSHSY, SAAADI. Written as DNA, the CDR3 is TGCGCCAGCAGGACAGGGGTTTCAAATCAGCCCCAGCATTTT. The encoded protein is CASRTGVSNQPQHF.

The V and J genes are TRBV2 and TRBJ1-1, with D perhaps matching TRBD1 (5 bases). V lost 7 bases, J lost 0 bases, and 18 bases lay in between. The germline V gene has CDR1 SNHLY and CDR2 FYNNEI. The CDR3 is made up of 16 amino acids. CDR3 region: CASMERQLLMNTEAFF. The CDR3 DNA sequence: TGTGCCAGCATGGAAAGACAGTTACTCATGAACACTGAAGCTTTCTTT.